This entry features one T cell receptor (beta chain) sequence. The antigen remains unidentified. Trimming took 6 bases from V and 1 from J, leaving 6 bases between them. Germline V CDR1 and CDR2: LNHDA, SQIVND (reference sequence). The CDR3 contains 12 residues. This sample was taken from a study of long-term antiretroviral therapy in people with HIV. General study points: ART adherence, viral resistance and therapy changes were undocumented.

DNA was extracted from approximately 1-10 million thawed cryopreserved PBMC. The immunoSEQ assay was v3.0, run at survey level. Only in-frame clones appear in the TCRdb table, and some are missing; sequencing was by immunoSEQ multiplex PCR. The sample holds some 23,000 clones, 88% seen once. Sequenced here: unsorted PBMCs, sampled more than 4.3 years after starting antiretroviral therapy. The TCR comes from a man aged 25-45 years with HIV. This chain connects TRBV19 to TRBJ1-1, with D unresolved. CDR3: CASSPGNTEAFF. DNA for the CDR3: TGTGCCAGTAGCCCCGGGAACACTGAAGCTTTCTTT.